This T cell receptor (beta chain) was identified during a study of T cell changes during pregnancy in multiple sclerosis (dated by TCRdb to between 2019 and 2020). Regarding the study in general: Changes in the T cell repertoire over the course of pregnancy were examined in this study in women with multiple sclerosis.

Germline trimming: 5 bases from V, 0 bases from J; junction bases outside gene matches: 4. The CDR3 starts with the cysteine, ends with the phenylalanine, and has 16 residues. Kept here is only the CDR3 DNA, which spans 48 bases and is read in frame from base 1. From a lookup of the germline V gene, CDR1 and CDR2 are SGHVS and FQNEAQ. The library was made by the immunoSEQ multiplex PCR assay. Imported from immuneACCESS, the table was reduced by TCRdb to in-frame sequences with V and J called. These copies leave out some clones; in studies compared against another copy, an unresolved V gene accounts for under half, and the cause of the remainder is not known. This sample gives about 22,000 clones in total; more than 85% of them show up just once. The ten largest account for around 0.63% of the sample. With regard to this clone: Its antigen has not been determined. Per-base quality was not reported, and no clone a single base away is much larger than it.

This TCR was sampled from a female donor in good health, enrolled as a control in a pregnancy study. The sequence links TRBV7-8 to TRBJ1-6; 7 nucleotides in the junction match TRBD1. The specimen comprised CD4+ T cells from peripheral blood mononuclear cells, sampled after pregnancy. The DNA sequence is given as TGTGCCAGCAGCGCCAGGGACAGCTCCTATAATTCACCCCTCCACTTT. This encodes CASSARDSSYNSPLHF.